The entry below gives a single T cell receptor (beta chain) sequence along with its context. Its antigen is not identified. The data stem from a study of shared clonotypes between healthy human individuals. Overall study results and limits: Sampling included only blood; tissue repertoires likely differ.

Germline V gene data show CDR1 as LNHNV and CDR2 as YYDKDF (reference sequence). The CDR3 is 15 amino acids. Unmatched junction bases numbered 8, after V lost 5 bases and J lost 5 bases. The assay was immunoSEQ multiplex PCR, and TCRdb's table has in-frame clones only and misses some. This table has millions of clones, 93% appearing once. This clonotype originated in a young man in good health. Some clones in this sample may be carry-over from other donors' samples. Sequencing was performed on naive CD4+ T cells from PBMCs. Specified subset: CD45RA+ positively selected. The V gene is TRBV15, the J gene TRBJ2-3; TRBD1 matches 9 bases. The chain's CDR3 is CATSVNRGRGDTQYF. CDR3 DNA sequence: TGTGCCACCAGCGTAAACAGGGGGCGTGGAGATACGCAGTATTTT.